This paragraph covers one TCR beta chain sequence. No antigen is known for it. Per-base quality was not reported, and no clone a single base away is much larger than it. The entry originates in a study of T cell repertoires in cytomegalovirus infection (dated by TCRdb to between 2017 and 2020). For the wider study: The HLA type of each donor mattered for the analysis, because public TCR beta signatures pointed to carriage of CMV infection along with the matching HLA type.

The sequencer was an Illumina HiSeq 1500. TCRdb reanalyzed the raw reads on its own, using fastp at Q25 for trimming and MiXCR for clone calling, and kept in-frame beta chains. CDR3 protein sequences are deduplicated, and each keeps its most common genes and DNA. The sample has 100,000 to 150,000 distinct CDR3 sequences on record, roughly 9% of them singletons. Of the sample, roughly a tenth falls within the top ten clones. Results the study describes overall, beyond this receptor: In both this cohort and an independent cohort of under 450 donors, the cumulative frequency of public TCR beta family members distinguished carriers of CMV infection plus the relevant HLA type. The ex vivo response was dominated by HLA-C-restricted CMV-specific TCR beta clonotypes, which also provided the single most frequent clonotype in two of eight donors.

Taken from the germline V gene (reference sequence), the CDR1 and CDR2 loops are DFQATT and SNEGSKA. V is cut back by 1 base and J by 4 bases, with 15 bases in the junction unmatched. Taken from cysteine to phenylalanine, the CDR3 has 17 residues. Only CDR3 DNA remains: 51 bases, in frame from the first base. The rearranged chain carries TRBV20-1 and TRBJ1-2; a stretch of 7 junction bases matches TRBD1. The sequencing sample was made of PBMCs. This sequence was found in a human donor in good health (CMV status not recorded). Some clones in this sample may be carry-over from other donors' samples. The base sequence is TGCAGTGCTAGAGGGGCCGGGACAGATCCCCGATTCTATGGCTACACCTTC. It specifies CSARGAGTDPRFYGYTF.